The sequence of this T cell receptor beta chain was determined in a study of tumor and adjacent non-tumor tissue in lung cancer (dated by TCRdb to between 2018 and 2020). Regarding the complete study: By cancer type, the cohort comprised approximately 12 adenocarcinoma patients, 2 squamous cell carcinoma patients and 1 small cell lung cancer patient. Among the roughly 15 patients, ages ranged from roughly 31 to 85 years, approximately 10 were men and 5 were women, and disease was TNM stage I to III. Sequencing generated a total of 95 million to 150 million productive TCRbeta reads, averaging about 4.2 million reads per sample. The study compared bulk TCRbeta repertoires between lung tumor tissue and matched distant non-tumor lung tissue from over 12 lung cancer patients. TCRbeta CDR3 sequencing was performed on 25 to 30 paired specimens, with one tumor sample and one normal lung sample collected per patient.

RNA was extracted from bulk unsorted tissue and checked for quality with a NanoDrop ND-1000 and an Agilent 2100. Newly diagnosed lung cancer patients without prior chemotherapy who had been admitted for thoracic surgery in China between August and November 2014 were enrolled as donors. Patients with previous radiotherapy or chemotherapy, or with another concurrent cancer, were excluded from the study. Surgical tissue pieces of roughly 1-2 cm3 were preserved in RNAlater solution and stored at -80 °C until use. The library came from multiplex PCR. The run used an Illumina HiSeq 2500. TCRbeta libraries were constructed through three rounds of nested PCR with primers (Table S4) according to protocols modified from ARM-PCR. Before sequencing, PCR products of 200-500 bp were excised from the gel and purified with the QIAquick gel extraction kit. The authors processed their data as follows. Reads were cleaned using Trimmomatic, were merged into complete CDR3 sequences using FLASH, and were assigned to V(D)J germline segments using MiTCR. Clonal diversity was computed as the inverse Simpson's index with VDJtools. Productive reads were defined as in-frame sequences without a premature stop codon. TCRdb took the public reads, trimmed them with fastp at Q25, ran MiXCR for clone calling and kept in-frame beta chains. Each entry is one CDR3 protein sequence, shown with its most common DNA and genes. The V and J calls were not made by the authors but by TCRdb's processing. The sample has roughly 65,000 distinct CDR3 sequences on record, approximately 63% of them singletons. 20% to 25% of the sample comes from the top ten.

The CDR3 starts with the cysteine, ends with the phenylalanine, and has 15 residues. Here the CDR3 DNA is all that survives: 45 bases in frame from base 1. The germline V gene yields MGHRA for CDR1 and YSYEKL for CDR2. Deletion took 1 base off V and 6 bases off J, with a span of 13 bases between the germline ends. Overall study results and their limits: Because peripheral blood was not sequenced, blood TCRbeta repertoires in the lung cancer patients of the study were not examined. Significantly higher TCR diversity was found in younger patients, and higher tumor TCR diversity was associated with shorter overall and disease-free survival. Only about 14 patients were in the cohort, and the authors stated that larger samples and more detailed clinical data are needed. Tumor tissue showed significantly higher TCR diversity (inverse Simpson) than normal lung tissue, at around 460 vs 160 (P = 0.0075, Mann-Whitney U test). Neither the sequencing platform nor unique molecular identifiers are mentioned in the methods. In normal lung, the top 100 clones accounted for a significantly larger cumulative share of the repertoire than in tumor tissue.

This clonotype was seen more than once but under ten times. The antigen this receptor binds is unknown. Base qualities are not recorded, but no much larger clone differs from it by a single base. This receptor was obtained from a man aged 50 to 60 with non-small cell lung cancer. Sequencing was performed on lung tumor tissue. Recombination connected TRBV4-1 to TRBJ1-5, and perhaps TRBD1 as D gene, on 5 matching bases. The DNA sequence is as follows: TGCGCCAGCAGCCAAGTAACCCGGGGCTCTCAGCCCCAGCATTTT. The resulting protein is CASSQVTRGSQPQHF.